Listed below are T cell receptor beta chains from one sample, sequenced in a study of T cell responses to AZD1222 COVID-19 vaccine. Assay: immunoSEQ multiplex PCR; the TCRdb copy retains only in-frame clones and omits some. The sample holds about 130,000 clones, over 90% seen once. The specimen comprised peripheral blood, sampled on day 0 of AZD1222 vaccination. The receptors were sampled from an adult in good health. Each CDR3 is given with its conserved first and last residue. Each record gives: clone size, J gene, D gene, V gene, CDR3 DNA, CDR3 protein. D genes are given only for firm matches. Size is stated for part of the rows, as once, few or many counts, or as a class when the clone is expanded.

clone_size: .; j_call: TRBJ2-1; d_call: .; v_call: TRBV5-8; cdr3_nt: TGTGCCAGCAGCCTCGGGGGCTACAATGAGCAGTTCTTC; cdr3_aa: CASSLGGYNEQFF
clone_size: .; j_call: TRBJ1-6; d_call: TRBD1; v_call: TRBV18; cdr3_nt: TGTGCCAGCTCACTAGAGGGACAGGGGAATTCACCCCTCCACTTT; cdr3_aa: CASSLEGQGNSPLHF
clone_size: .; j_call: TRBJ2-7; d_call: .; v_call: TRBV12-3/TRBV12-4; cdr3_nt: TGTGCCAGCAGTTCCCCTTCATTGGAGCAGTACTTC; cdr3_aa: CASSSPSLEQYF
clone_size: once; j_call: TRBJ1-2; d_call: .; v_call: TRBV24-1; cdr3_nt: TGTGCCACCAGTGATTCTGGCAGGGGCTATGGCTACACCTTC; cdr3_aa: CATSDSGRGYGYTF
clone_size: .; j_call: TRBJ1-1; d_call: .; v_call: TRBV7-9; cdr3_nt: TGTGCCAGCAGCCACGACGGTGTCACTGAAGCTTTCTTT; cdr3_aa: CASSHDGVTEAFF
clone_size: .; j_call: TRBJ1-2; d_call: TRBD1; v_call: TRBV2; cdr3_nt: TGTGCCAGCAGGACCACAGGGGTGGATGGCTACACCTTC; cdr3_aa: CASRTTGVDGYTF
clone_size: .; j_call: TRBJ1-2; d_call: TRBD1; v_call: TRBV25-1; cdr3_nt: TGTGCCAGCAGTCAGATTCAACAGGGGTCTATTCATGGCTACACCTTC; cdr3_aa: CASSQIQQGSIHGYTF
clone_size: .; j_call: TRBJ2-7; d_call: .; v_call: TRBV19; cdr3_nt: TGTGCCAGTACCCCCCGCTTCCGGCGGGGTCCGACCTACGAGCAGTACTTC; cdr3_aa: CASTPRFRRGPTYEQYF
clone_size: .; j_call: TRBJ1-1; d_call: .; v_call: TRBV11-2; cdr3_nt: TGTGCCAGCAGCTCCGACCCGAACACTGAAGCTTTCTTT; cdr3_aa: CASSSDPNTEAFF
clone_size: .; j_call: TRBJ2-1; d_call: TRBD2; v_call: TRBV2; cdr3_nt: TGTGCCAGCTCTTCCGGGACTAGCGGCGAGAGTGAGCAGTTCTTC; cdr3_aa: CASSSGTSGESEQFF
clone_size: .; j_call: TRBJ2-5; d_call: .; v_call: TRBV5-1; cdr3_nt: TGCGCCAGCACCCCTGACATAGCCCGGGCGGGGGAGACCCAGTACTTC; cdr3_aa: CASTPDIARAGETQYF
clone_size: .; j_call: TRBJ2-5; d_call: TRBD2; v_call: TRBV11-2; cdr3_nt: TGTGCCAGCAGCTTTAGGCCGGGACTAGCAGTCCAAGAGACCCAGTACTTC; cdr3_aa: CASSFRPGLAVQETQYF
clone_size: .; j_call: TRBJ1-4; d_call: .; v_call: TRBV5-6; cdr3_nt: TGTGCCAGCAGCTCAGGCTTAAACCAAAATGAAAAACTGTTTTTT; cdr3_aa: CASSSGLNQNEKLFF
clone_size: .; j_call: TRBJ2-5; d_call: .; v_call: TRBV10-1; cdr3_nt: TGCGCCAGCAGTGAGTCTGGGGTCCAAGAGACCCAGTACTTC; cdr3_aa: CASSESGVQETQYF
clone_size: .; j_call: TRBJ1-2; d_call: .; v_call: TRBV18; cdr3_nt: TGTGCCAGCTCACCTGAGACCGCCAGCTATGGCTACACCTTC; cdr3_aa: CASSPETASYGYTF
clone_size: .; j_call: TRBJ2-1; d_call: .; v_call: TRBV6-6; cdr3_nt: TGTGCCAGCAGTTACGTGGCTTACAATGAGCAGTTCTTC; cdr3_aa: CASSYVAYNEQFF
clone_size: .; j_call: TRBJ2-3; d_call: TRBD1; v_call: TRBV9; cdr3_nt: TGTGCCAGCAGCGTACCCGGGACAGGGGCAGATACGCAGTATTTT; cdr3_aa: CASSVPGTGADTQYF
clone_size: .; j_call: TRBJ2-7; d_call: .; v_call: TRBV6-5; cdr3_nt: TGTGCCAGCAGTTACCGGGACGGCTCCTACGAGCAGTACTTC; cdr3_aa: CASSYRDGSYEQYF
clone_size: .; j_call: TRBJ1-1; d_call: .; v_call: TRBV19; cdr3_nt: TGTGCCAGTATGGGGGGGACAAGTCCCATGAACACTGAAGCTTTCTTT; cdr3_aa: CASMGGTSPMNTEAFF
clone_size: once; j_call: TRBJ2-5; d_call: .; v_call: TRBV12-5; cdr3_nt: TGTGCTAGTGGTTTGAGAGGGCTTGAGACCCAGTACTTC; cdr3_aa: CASGLRGLETQYF
clone_size: .; j_call: TRBJ2-7; d_call: TRBD1; v_call: TRBV4-1; cdr3_nt: TGCGCCAGCAGCGCCAGGGACAGCTCCTACGAGCAGTACTTC; cdr3_aa: CASSARDSSYEQYF
clone_size: .; j_call: TRBJ2-2; d_call: TRBD2; v_call: TRBV10-3; cdr3_nt: TGTGCCACCTGGGTAGGGACTAGCGGGGTCAACACCGGGGAGCTGTTTTTT; cdr3_aa: CATWVGTSGVNTGELFF
clone_size: .; j_call: TRBJ2-7; d_call: .; v_call: TRBV25-1; cdr3_nt: TGTGCCAGCAGTGAATCCCCGACAGGTGCCTCCTACGAGCAGTACTTC; cdr3_aa: CASSESPTGASYEQYF
clone_size: .; j_call: TRBJ1-3; d_call: TRBD1; v_call: TRBV5-6; cdr3_nt: TGTGCCAGCAGTTTTCGGACAGGGACTCTCTCTGGAAACACCATATATTTT; cdr3_aa: CASSFRTGTLSGNTIYF
clone_size: .; j_call: TRBJ2-3; d_call: TRBD1; v_call: TRBV4-2; cdr3_nt: TGTGCCAGCAGCCCTTATGGGGGGACAGGTCCGAGCACAGATACGCAGTATTTT; cdr3_aa: CASSPYGGTGPSTDTQYF
clone_size: .; j_call: TRBJ1-1; d_call: .; v_call: TRBV15; cdr3_nt: TGTGCCACCAGCAGAGACCCGGGAGGGGAAGCTTTCTTT; cdr3_aa: CATSRDPGGEAFF
clone_size: .; j_call: TRBJ1-3; d_call: TRBD1; v_call: TRBV5-1; cdr3_nt: TGCGCCAGCAGCTCCTGGACAGGGGGCGGAAACACCATATATTTT; cdr3_aa: CASSSWTGGGNTIYF
clone_size: .; j_call: TRBJ2-1; d_call: .; v_call: TRBV6-5; cdr3_nt: TGTGCCAGCGGTCGGGTAGACAATGAGCAGTTCTTC; cdr3_aa: CASGRVDNEQFF
clone_size: .; j_call: TRBJ1-1; d_call: .; v_call: TRBV6-6; cdr3_nt: TGTGCCAGCAACATACGCAGGGGACGCACTGAAGCTTTCTTT; cdr3_aa: CASNIRRGRTEAFF
clone_size: few; j_call: TRBJ2-1; d_call: .; v_call: TRBV18; cdr3_nt: TGTGCCAGCTCACCAACCGGAAGCATGTGGAATGAGCAGTTCTTC; cdr3_aa: CASSPTGSMWNEQFF
clone_size: .; j_call: TRBJ2-1; d_call: TRBD2; v_call: TRBV15; cdr3_nt: TGTGCCACCAGCAGGGGGTTTCCGGGACTAGCGGGGGATGAGCAGTTCTTC; cdr3_aa: CATSRGFPGLAGDEQFF
clone_size: .; j_call: TRBJ1-3; d_call: TRBD1; v_call: TRBV4-1; cdr3_nt: TGCGCCAGCAGCCAAGGGACAGGGAGCTCTGGAAACACCATATATTTT; cdr3_aa: CASSQGTGSSGNTIYF
clone_size: .; j_call: TRBJ2-5; d_call: .; v_call: TRBV27; cdr3_nt: TGTGCCAGCAGTCCCCCCTTCGGGTTGCCCCAGTACTTC; cdr3_aa: CASSPPFGLPQYF
clone_size: few; j_call: TRBJ1-2; d_call: .; v_call: TRBV5-4; cdr3_nt: TGTGCCAGCAGCTTCGGGTTAGAATTCTGGGGCTACACCTTC; cdr3_aa: CASSFGLEFWGYTF
clone_size: .; j_call: TRBJ2-2; d_call: TRBD1; v_call: TRBV11-2; cdr3_nt: TGTGCCAGCAGCTTAGCAGGGGGCTGGGGGGAGCTGTTTTTT; cdr3_aa: CASSLAGGWGELFF
clone_size: .; j_call: TRBJ2-3; d_call: TRBD2; v_call: TRBV3-1/TRBV3-2; cdr3_nt: TGTGCCAGCAGCCTTCGGACTAGCGCCAGCACAGATACGCAGTATTTT; cdr3_aa: CASSLRTSASTDTQYF
clone_size: .; j_call: TRBJ2-6; d_call: .; v_call: TRBV19; cdr3_nt: TGTGCCAGTAGTATGAGGGGGGGAACCCTCTCTGGGGCCAACGTCCTGACTTTC; cdr3_aa: CASSMRGGTLSGANVLTF
clone_size: .; j_call: TRBJ1-2; d_call: .; v_call: TRBV5-4; cdr3_nt: TGTGCCAGCAGCTTGGAAAGGGTCGAGGGCTACACCTTC; cdr3_aa: CASSLERVEGYTF
clone_size: few; j_call: TRBJ1-2; d_call: TRBD1; v_call: TRBV6-5; cdr3_nt: TGTGCAACACGGACAGGGGTCTATGGCTACACCTTC; cdr3_aa: CATRTGVYGYTF
clone_size: once; j_call: TRBJ1-1; d_call: .; v_call: TRBV10-3; cdr3_nt: TGTGCCATCAGTGAGTCGGGAGTGAACACTGAAGCTTTCTTT; cdr3_aa: CAISESGVNTEAFF
clone_size: .; j_call: TRBJ1-1; d_call: .; v_call: TRBV11-2; cdr3_nt: TGTGCCAGCAGCTTAGGAATTGAAGCTTTCTTT; cdr3_aa: CASSLGIEAFF
clone_size: .; j_call: TRBJ1-2; d_call: .; v_call: TRBV19; cdr3_nt: TGTGCCAGTAGTATAGTAGGCGGACTCTATGGCTACACCTTC; cdr3_aa: CASSIVGGLYGYTF
clone_size: .; j_call: TRBJ1-1; d_call: TRBD1; v_call: TRBV4-1; cdr3_nt: TGCGCCAGCAGCCCCACAGGGGTCGGAGGCACTGAAGCTTTCTTT; cdr3_aa: CASSPTGVGGTEAFF
clone_size: .; j_call: TRBJ2-2; d_call: .; v_call: TRBV5-1; cdr3_nt: TGCGCCAGCAGCTTGGTCTATGTTAGACTATCCGGGGAGCTGTTTTTT; cdr3_aa: CASSLVYVRLSGELFF
clone_size: .; j_call: TRBJ2-7; d_call: TRBD2; v_call: TRBV9; cdr3_nt: TGTGCCAGCAGTCACGCCCCATCGACTAGCGGTACCGTCTCCTACGAGCAGTACTTC; cdr3_aa: CASSHAPSTSGTVSYEQYF
clone_size: once; j_call: TRBJ2-7; d_call: TRBD1; v_call: TRBV27; cdr3_nt: TGTGCCAGCAGTTTATTTTCGGGACAGGGGGGCGAGCAGTACTTC; cdr3_aa: CASSLFSGQGGEQYF
clone_size: once; j_call: TRBJ2-7; d_call: .; v_call: TRBV7-3; cdr3_nt: TGTGCCAGCAGCTTAACGGGGCAGGATGAGCAGTACTTC; cdr3_aa: CASSLTGQDEQYF
clone_size: .; j_call: TRBJ2-4; d_call: TRBD1; v_call: TRBV19; cdr3_nt: TGTGCCAGTAGCCGGGGGACAGGGGTGGCCAAAAACATTCAGTACTTC; cdr3_aa: CASSRGTGVAKNIQYF
clone_size: .; j_call: TRBJ1-2; d_call: .; v_call: TRBV6-5; cdr3_nt: TGTGCCAGCAGTCTGACGGCTAACTATGGCTACACCTTC; cdr3_aa: CASSLTANYGYTF
clone_size: .; j_call: TRBJ1-4; d_call: TRBD1; v_call: TRBV7-8; cdr3_nt: TGTGCCAGCAGCCGTGACAGGGGAACTAATGAAAAACTGTTTTTT; cdr3_aa: CASSRDRGTNEKLFF
clone_size: once; j_call: TRBJ1-3; d_call: .; v_call: TRBV5-1; cdr3_nt: TGCGCCAGCAGCTTGGGGACGGCCGGAAACACCATATATTTT; cdr3_aa: CASSLGTAGNTIYF
clone_size: .; j_call: TRBJ1-2; d_call: .; v_call: TRBV11-3; cdr3_nt: TGTGCCAGCAGCTTCCGACGTCACACCTTC; cdr3_aa: CASSFRRHTF